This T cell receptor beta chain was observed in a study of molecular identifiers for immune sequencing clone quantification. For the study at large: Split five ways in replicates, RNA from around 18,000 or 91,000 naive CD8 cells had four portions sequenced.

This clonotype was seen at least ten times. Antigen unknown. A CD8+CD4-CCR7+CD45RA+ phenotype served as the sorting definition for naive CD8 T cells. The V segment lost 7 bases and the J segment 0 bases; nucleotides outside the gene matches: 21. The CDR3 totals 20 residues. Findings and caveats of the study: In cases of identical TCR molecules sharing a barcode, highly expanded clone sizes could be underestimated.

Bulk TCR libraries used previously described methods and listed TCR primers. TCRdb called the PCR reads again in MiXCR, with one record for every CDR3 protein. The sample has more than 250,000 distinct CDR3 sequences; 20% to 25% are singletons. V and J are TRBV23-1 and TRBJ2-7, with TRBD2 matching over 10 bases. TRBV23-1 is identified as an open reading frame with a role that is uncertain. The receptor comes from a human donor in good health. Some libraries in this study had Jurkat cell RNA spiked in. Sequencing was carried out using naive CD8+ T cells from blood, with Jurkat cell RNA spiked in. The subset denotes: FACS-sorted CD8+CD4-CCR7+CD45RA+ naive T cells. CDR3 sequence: CASTETNCGLAGGASYEQYF. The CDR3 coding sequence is TGCGCCAGCACCGAAACTAACTGCGGCTTAGCGGGGGGCGCCTCCTACGAGCAGTACTTC.